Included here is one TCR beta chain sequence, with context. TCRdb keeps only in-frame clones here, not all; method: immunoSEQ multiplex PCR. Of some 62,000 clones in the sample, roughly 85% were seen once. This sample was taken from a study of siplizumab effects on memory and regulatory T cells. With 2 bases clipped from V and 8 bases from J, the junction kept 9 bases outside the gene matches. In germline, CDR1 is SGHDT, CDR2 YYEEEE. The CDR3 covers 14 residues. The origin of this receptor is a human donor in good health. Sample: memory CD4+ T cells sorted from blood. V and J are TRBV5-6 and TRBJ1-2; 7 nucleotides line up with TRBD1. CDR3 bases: TGTGCCAGCAGCTTTGACAGTCGGACAGGAGGCTACACCTTC. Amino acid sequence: CASSFDSRTGGYTF.